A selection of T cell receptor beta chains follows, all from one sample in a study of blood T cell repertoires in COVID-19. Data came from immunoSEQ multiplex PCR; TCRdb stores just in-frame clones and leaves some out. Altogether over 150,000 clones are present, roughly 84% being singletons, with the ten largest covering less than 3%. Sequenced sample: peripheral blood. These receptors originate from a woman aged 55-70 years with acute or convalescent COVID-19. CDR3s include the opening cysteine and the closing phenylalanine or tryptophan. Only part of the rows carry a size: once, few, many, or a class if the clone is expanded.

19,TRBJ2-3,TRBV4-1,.,CASSLVLNKAGGPTDTQYF
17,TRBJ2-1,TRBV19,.,CASSIALTSGGRSEQFF
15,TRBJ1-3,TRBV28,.,CASSPNLGAGNTIYF
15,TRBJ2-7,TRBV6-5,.,CASSPRLVGGYEQYF
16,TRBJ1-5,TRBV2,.,CASSEDRGHANQPQHF
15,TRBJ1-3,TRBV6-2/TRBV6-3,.,CASSSPYFSGNTIYF
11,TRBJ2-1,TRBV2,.,CASSLTGSLFF
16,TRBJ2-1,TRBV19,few,CASSFGLAGGGNEQFF
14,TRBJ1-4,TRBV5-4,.,CASTDTGVNEKLFF
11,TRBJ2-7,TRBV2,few,CASSTRGEQYF
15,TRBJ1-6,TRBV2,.,CASTKTGADNSPLHF
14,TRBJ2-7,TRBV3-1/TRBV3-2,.,CASSLGQGSYEQYF
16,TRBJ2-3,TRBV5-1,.,CASSLVALAGTDTQYF
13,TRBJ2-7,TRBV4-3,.,CASSFRFSYEQYF
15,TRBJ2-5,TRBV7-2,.,CASRGLAGGQETQYF
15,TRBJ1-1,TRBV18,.,CASSPGPAGNAEAFF
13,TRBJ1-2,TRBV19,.,CASSRGAGYGYTF
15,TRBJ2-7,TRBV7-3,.,CASSNTGTGQYEQYF
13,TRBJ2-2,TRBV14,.,CASSQDPIGELFF
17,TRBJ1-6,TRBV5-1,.,CASSRTGKNPNSSPLHF
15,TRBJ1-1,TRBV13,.,CASSGDSGRNTEAFF
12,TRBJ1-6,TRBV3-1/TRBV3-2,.,CASSSSNSPLHF
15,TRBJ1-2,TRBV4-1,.,CASSLQETTNYGYTF
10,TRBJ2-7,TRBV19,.,CASHRYEQYF
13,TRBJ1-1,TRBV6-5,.,CASSRQSNTEAFF
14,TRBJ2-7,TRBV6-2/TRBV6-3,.,CASSYGRRDYEQYF
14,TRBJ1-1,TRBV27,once,CASSLGQVNTEAFF
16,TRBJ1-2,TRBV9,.,CASSAPPAGGGFGYTF
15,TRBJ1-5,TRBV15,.,CATSLPRGTNQPQHF